The TCR beta chain under discussion was sequenced for a study of T cells generated in artificial thymic organoids (TCRdb year 2017). Study-level background: In some experiments, thymic T cells were further FACS-purified to deplete CD4 immature single positive or double positive precursors. The study compared TCR alpha and beta CDR3 repertoires of CD8 single positive T cells derived from in vitro artificial thymic organoids with the repertoires of thymic and peripheral blood naive CD8 T cells. The displayed repertoire sequencing data were described as being representative of three independent experiments. Here is what the overall study found, with its caveats: Physiological TCR clonotype diversity, comparable to that of thymic and blood naive CD8 T cells, was observed in organoid-derived CD8 single positive T cells.

Enrichment of primary CD8+ T cells was performed with magnetic beads using the Miltenyi CD8+ T cell Isolation Kit. Organoid and thymic CD3+TCRalphabeta+CD8 single positive T cells were FACS sorted before RNA extraction. For each sample, the RNeasy Micro kit was used to purify total RNA from approximately 40,000 to 200,000 sorted cells, and RNA quality was checked on an Agilent RNA 6000 Nano chip. To release thymocytes, the researchers dissected thymic fragments, broke them apart by pipetting, and passed the material through a 70 um strainer. TCRalpha and TCRbeta libraries were amplified separately by semi-nested PCR with Advantage 2 and reverse primers in the TRAC or TRBC constant regions. Between roughly 3.5 and 550 ng of total RNA was used as input for first-strand cDNA synthesis. TCR cDNA libraries were generated by 5'-RACE using the SMARTer PCR cDNA Synthesis kit, with a poly-dT primer employed for first-strand synthesis. The semi-nested reverse primers in the constant regions carried 5-nucleotide sample-specific barcodes, and the PCR products were cleaned up with the Zymo DNA Clean and Concentrator-5 kit. As many as ten barcoded samples were combined into a pool, ligated to Illumina adaptors, and sequenced on an Illumina MiSeq as 2 x 150 bp paired-end reads. The original methods were these. After demultiplexing, reads were aligned with BLAT to a custom library containing all human TRAV, TRAJ, TRBV, TRBD and TRBJ combinations from IMGT. The best BLAT hits were picked using pslCDnaFilter (-maxAligns=1, -ignoreIntrons), and custom Perl scripts were used to calculate clonotype frequencies. TCRdb passed the public sequencing reads through fastp at Q25 and MiXCR, retaining productive beta sequences. Each entry is one CDR3 protein sequence, shown with its most common DNA and genes. None of the V and J calls come from the authors' own analysis; TCRdb made them. The sample yields 7,000 to 10,000 distinct CDR3 sequences; about 17% were counted once. Approximately 1.5% of the sample is held by the ten biggest clonotypes.

From V the trimming removes 5 bases and from J it removes 7 bases, while the gene matches leave 4 bases of the junction unaccounted for. The CDR3, from cysteine to phenylalanine, totals 14 residues. Only CDR3 DNA remains: 42 bases, in frame from the first base. Concerning this clonotype itself: It has no known antigen specificity. No base quality values were provided; no much bigger clone lies one nucleotide off.

The sequence derives from a human donor who gave cord blood stem cells for thymic organoid culture, a cardiac surgery patient who gave postnatal thymus, or a blood donor (not recorded which). Recombination linked TRBV12-3 or TRBV12-4 to TRBJ2-5; TRBD2 agrees with 13 junctional bases. The specimen sequenced was naive CD8+ T cells from the thymus. Per the publication, the cell subset or site label means: CD3+TCRalphabeta+CD8SP T cells; for blood, CD45RO-CCR7+ naive CD8+ T cells. The CDR3 region: CASSMRLAGGTQYF. The base sequence is TGTGCCAGCAGTATGAGACTAGCGGGGGGGACCCAGTACTTC.